Presented here are 3 T cell receptor beta chains from one specimen sequenced in a study of T cells in Graves' hyperthyroidism and ophthalmopathy. Amplification yielded TCR beta CDR3 regions, with RNA transcripts as the source. The HTBI set primed first-round TCR CDR3 RT-PCR. TCRdb analysed the multiplex PCR reads with MiXCR anew, one entry per CDR3 protein. The sample contains 300,000 to 400,000 distinct CDR3 sequences, around 13% of which appear only once. The sequenced material came from blood. These receptors were collected from a woman between 18 and 29 years old with Graves' hyperthyroidism.

This clonotype has at least ten counts. The chain links TRBV2 to TRBJ1-2, with TRBD1 identical over 7 bases. V shed 5 bases, J shed 8 bases, and the junction held 8 bases outside the gene matches. CDR1 and CDR2 from the germline V gene are SNHLY and FYNNEI. This CDR3 spans 13 amino acids. In nucleotides, the CDR3 is TGTGCCAGCAGTTACGGGACAGTAGACGGCTACACCTTC. This gives the protein CASSYGTVDGYTF.

This clonotype came up many times. The rearrangement uses TRBV20-1 and TRBJ1-2, with no clear D. Germline V gene data show CDR1 as DFQATT and CDR2 as SNEGSKA (reference sequence). CDR3 size: 13 residues. V gave up 4 bases and J gave up 4 bases, with 13 bases separating them. The CDR3 reads CSATDPRTYGYTF. The CDR3 DNA reads TGCAGTGCTACTGATCCGCGGACCTATGGCTACACCTTC.

This clonotype was seen a handful of times. This may stem from a read error, because a much larger clone lies one nucleotide away. The CDR3 DNA reads as TGCAGTGCTAGACTAGCGGAGATAAACAATGAGCAGTTCTTC. Encoded protein: CSARLAEINNEQFF. The gene calls are TRBV20-1 and TRBJ2-1; TRBD2 matches 7 bases. Germline V lookup: CDR1 DFQATT, CDR2 SNEGSKA (reference sequence). The CDR3 sequence is 14 residues long. V lost 2 bases, J lost 5 bases, and 6 bases stayed unmatched.